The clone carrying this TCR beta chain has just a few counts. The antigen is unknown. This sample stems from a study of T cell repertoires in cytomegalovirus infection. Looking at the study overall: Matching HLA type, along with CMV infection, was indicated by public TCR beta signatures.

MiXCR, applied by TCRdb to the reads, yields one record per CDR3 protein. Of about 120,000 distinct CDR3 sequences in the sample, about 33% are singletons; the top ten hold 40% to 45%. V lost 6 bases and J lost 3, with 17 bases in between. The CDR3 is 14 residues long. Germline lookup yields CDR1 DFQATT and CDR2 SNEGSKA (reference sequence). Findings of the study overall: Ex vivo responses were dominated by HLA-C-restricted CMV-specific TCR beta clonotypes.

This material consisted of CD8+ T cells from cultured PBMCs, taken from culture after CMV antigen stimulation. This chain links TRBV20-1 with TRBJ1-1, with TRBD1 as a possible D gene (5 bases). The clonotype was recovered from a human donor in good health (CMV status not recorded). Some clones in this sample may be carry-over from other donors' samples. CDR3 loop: CSAPSAGTYTEAFF. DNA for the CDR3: TGCAGTGCCCCGTCTGCAGGGACCTACACTGAAGCTTTCTTT.